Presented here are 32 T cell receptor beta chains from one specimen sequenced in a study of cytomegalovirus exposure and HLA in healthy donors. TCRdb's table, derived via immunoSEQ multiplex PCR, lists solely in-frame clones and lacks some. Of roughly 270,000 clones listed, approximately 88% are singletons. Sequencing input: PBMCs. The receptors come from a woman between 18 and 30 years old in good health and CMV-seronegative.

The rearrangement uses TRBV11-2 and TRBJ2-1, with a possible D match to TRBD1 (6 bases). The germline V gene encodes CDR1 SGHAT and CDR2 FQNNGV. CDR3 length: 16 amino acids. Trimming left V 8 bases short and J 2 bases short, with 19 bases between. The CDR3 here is CASCLLTGLTYNEQFF. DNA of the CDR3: TGTGCCAGCTGTCTCTTGACAGGTCTCACCTACAATGAGCAGTTCTTC.

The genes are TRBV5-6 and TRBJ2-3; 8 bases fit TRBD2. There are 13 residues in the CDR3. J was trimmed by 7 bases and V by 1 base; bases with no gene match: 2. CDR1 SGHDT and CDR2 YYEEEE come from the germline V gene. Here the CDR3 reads CASSLTSGHTQYF. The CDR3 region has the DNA TGTGCCAGCAGCTTGACTAGCGGTCATACGCAGTATTTT.

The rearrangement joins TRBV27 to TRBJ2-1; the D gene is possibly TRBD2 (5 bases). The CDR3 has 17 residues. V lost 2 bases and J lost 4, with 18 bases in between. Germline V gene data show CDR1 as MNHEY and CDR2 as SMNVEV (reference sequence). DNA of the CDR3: TGTGCCAGCAGTTTAGACCTCGAGCGGTCCCTATACAATGAGCAGTTCTTC. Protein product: CASSLDLERSLYNEQFF.

The CDR3 nucleotides read TGTGCCAGCAGTTTCCCAACCTACGAGCAGTACTTC. Protein sequence: CASSFPTYEQYF. This chain connects TRBV28 to TRBJ2-7; D ambiguous. CDR3 length equals 12 residues. The V gene lost 3 bases and the J gene lost 2 bases, with 5 bases spanning the gap. Germline lookup yields CDR1 MDHEN and CDR2 SYDVKM.

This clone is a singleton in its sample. CDR3 coding DNA: TGTGCCAGCAGTCCCCAAGGGGTGGGGACCCAGTACTTC. Amino acid sequence: CASSPQGVGTQYF. This chain links TRBV27 with TRBJ2-5; TRBD1 might be the D (5 bases). From germline, CDR1 is MNHEY and CDR2 SMNVEV (reference sequence). V lost 5 bases, J lost 7 bases, and 14 bases lay in between. The CDR3 loop spans 13 amino acids.

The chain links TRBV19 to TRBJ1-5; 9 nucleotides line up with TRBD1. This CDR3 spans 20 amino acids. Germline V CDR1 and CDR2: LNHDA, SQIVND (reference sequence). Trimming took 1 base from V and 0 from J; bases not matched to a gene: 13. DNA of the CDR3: TGTGCCAGTAGTATAGTTACCTCGGGGACAGGGCCCTTTAGCAATCAGCCCCAGCATTTT. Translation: CASSIVTSGTGPFSNQPQHF.

The CDR3 spells CASRSWGDGTEAFF. Here the CDR3 DNA reads TGTGCCAGCAGGTCCTGGGGGGACGGCACTGAAGCTTTCTTT. J is TRBJ1-1 and V is TRBV13; a weak D match, TRBD1 (5 bases). The V and J ends lost 6 bases and 4 bases respectively, with 15 bases between them. The CDR3 has 14 amino acids. Looked up from germline, CDR1 is PRHDT and CDR2 is FYEKMQ (reference sequence).

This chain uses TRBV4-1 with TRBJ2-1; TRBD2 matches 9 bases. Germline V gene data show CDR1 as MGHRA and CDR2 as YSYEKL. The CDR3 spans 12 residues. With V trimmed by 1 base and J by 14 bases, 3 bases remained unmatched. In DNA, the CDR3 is TGCGCCAGCAGCCAAGCCGGCGGGAGGGAGTTCTTC. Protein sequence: CASSQAGGREFF.

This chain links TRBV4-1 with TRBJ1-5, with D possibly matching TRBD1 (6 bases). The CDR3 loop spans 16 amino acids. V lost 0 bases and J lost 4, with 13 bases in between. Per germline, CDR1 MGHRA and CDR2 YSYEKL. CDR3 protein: CASSQESGHLNQPQHF. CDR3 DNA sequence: TGCGCCAGCAGCCAAGAGTCGGGACACCTTAATCAGCCCCAGCATTTT.

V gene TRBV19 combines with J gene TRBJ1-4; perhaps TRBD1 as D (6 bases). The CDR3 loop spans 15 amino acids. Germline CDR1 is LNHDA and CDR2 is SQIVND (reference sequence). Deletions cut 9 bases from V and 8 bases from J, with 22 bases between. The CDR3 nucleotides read TGTGCCAGCTGTCCAGAGGTCAGGGGAACGGAAAAACTGTTTTTT. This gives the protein CASCPEVRGTEKLFF.

CDR3 protein: CASSLGGGYEQYF. The CDR3 DNA reads as TGTGCCAGCAGCTTAGGCGGGGGCTACGAGCAGTACTTC. V and J are TRBV11-3 and TRBJ2-7, with 7 bases fitting TRBD2. The V gene end was trimmed by 1 base and the J gene end by 3 bases; junction bases not matched to a gene: 0. Looked up from germline, CDR1 is SGHNT and CDR2 is YENEEA. This CDR3 has 13 residues.

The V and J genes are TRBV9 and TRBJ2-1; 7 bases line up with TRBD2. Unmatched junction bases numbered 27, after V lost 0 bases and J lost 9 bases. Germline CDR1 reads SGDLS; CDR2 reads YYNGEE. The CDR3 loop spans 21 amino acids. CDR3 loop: CASSVVFFVGGPRDSTLEQFF. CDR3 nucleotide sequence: TGTGCCAGCAGCGTAGTTTTTTTCGTGGGAGGGCCCCGAGACAGTACACTTGAGCAGTTCTTC.

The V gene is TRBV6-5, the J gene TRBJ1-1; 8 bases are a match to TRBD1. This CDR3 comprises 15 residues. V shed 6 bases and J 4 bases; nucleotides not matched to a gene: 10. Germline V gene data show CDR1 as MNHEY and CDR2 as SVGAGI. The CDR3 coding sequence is TGTGCCAGCAGACTAGCAGGGGGCGGCGGCACTGAAGCTTTCTTT. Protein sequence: CASRLAGGGGTEAFF.

The CDR3 spells CSVEETGPYNEQFF. In nucleotides, the CDR3 is TGCAGCGTTGAAGAGACAGGTCCTTACAATGAGCAGTTCTTC. The chain joins TRBV29-1 to TRBJ2-1; D perhaps matches TRBD1 (6 bases). Germline-derived CDR1 and CDR2 are SQVTM and ANQGSEA. Trimming shortened V by 0 bases and J by 4 bases, and 10 bases separated the two germline ends. CDR3 length: 14 residues.

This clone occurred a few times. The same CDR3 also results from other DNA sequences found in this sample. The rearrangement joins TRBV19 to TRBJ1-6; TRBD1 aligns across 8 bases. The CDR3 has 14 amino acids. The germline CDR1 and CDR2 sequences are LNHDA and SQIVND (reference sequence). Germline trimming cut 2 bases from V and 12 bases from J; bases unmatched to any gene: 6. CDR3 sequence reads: CASSISGGSLPLHF. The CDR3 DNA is TGTGCCAGTAGTATATCAGGGGGCAGTTTACCCCTCCACTTT.

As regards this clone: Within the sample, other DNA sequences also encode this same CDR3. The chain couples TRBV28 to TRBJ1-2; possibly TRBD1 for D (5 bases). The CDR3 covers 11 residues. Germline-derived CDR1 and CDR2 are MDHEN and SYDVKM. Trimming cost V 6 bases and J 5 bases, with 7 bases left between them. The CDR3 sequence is CASRQGYGYTF. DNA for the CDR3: TGTGCCAGCAGGCAGGGATATGGCTACACCTTC.

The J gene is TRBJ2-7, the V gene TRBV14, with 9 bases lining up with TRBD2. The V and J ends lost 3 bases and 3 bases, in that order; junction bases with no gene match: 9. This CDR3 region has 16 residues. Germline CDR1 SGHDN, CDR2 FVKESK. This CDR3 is CASSQGYGTSSYEQYF. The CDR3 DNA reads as TGTGCCAGCAGCCAGGGATACGGGACTAGCAGCTACGAGCAGTACTTC. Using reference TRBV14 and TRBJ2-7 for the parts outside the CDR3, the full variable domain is EAGVTQFPSHSVIEKGQTVTLRCDPISGHDNLYWYRRVMGKEIKFLLHFVKESKQDESGMPNNRFLAERTGGTYSTLKVQPAELEDSGVYFCASSQGYGTSSYEQYFGPGTRLTVT.

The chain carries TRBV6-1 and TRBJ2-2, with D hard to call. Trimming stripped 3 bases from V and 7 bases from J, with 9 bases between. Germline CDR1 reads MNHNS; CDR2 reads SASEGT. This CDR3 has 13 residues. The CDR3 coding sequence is TGTGCCAGCAGTGACGGGTGGTACGGGGAGCTGTTTTTT. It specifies CASSDGWYGELFF.

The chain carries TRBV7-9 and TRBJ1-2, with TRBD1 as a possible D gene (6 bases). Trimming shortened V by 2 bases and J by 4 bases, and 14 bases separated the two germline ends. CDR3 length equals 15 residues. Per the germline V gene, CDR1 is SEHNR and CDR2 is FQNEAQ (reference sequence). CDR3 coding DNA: TGTGCCAGCAGCTTACCCTTAACAGGGAGCTATGGCTACACCTTC. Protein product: CASSLPLTGSYGYTF.

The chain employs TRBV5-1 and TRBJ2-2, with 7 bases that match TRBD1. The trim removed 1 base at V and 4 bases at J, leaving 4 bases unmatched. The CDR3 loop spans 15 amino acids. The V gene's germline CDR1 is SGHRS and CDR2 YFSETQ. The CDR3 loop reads CASSLNRGATGELFF. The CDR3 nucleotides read TGCGCCAGCAGCTTGAACAGGGGTGCCACCGGGGAGCTGTTTTTT.

CDR3 DNA sequence: TGTGCCATCAGTGGAGGACTAGCGGAGAACAATGAGCAGTTCTTC. Protein product: CAISGGLAENNEQFF. The chain recombines TRBV10-3 with TRBJ2-1, with TRBD2 matching 10 bases. The V gene's germline CDR1 is ENHRY and CDR2 SYGVKD. The CDR3 length is 15 residues. V dropped 4 bases and J dropped 5; count of bases not matched to a gene: 5.

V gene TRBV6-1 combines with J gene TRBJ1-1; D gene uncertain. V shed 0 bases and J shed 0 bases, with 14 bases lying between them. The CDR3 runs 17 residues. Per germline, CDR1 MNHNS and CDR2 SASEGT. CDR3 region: CASSEALRVRMNTEAFF. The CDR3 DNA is TGTGCCAGCAGTGAAGCGCTGAGGGTTCGCATGAACACTGAAGCTTTCTTT.

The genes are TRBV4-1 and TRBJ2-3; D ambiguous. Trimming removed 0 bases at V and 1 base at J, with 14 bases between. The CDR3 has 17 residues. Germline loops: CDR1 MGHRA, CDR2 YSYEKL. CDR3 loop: CASSQDGFPQGTDTQYF. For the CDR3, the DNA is TGCGCCAGCAGCCAAGATGGGTTCCCTCAGGGCACAGATACGCAGTATTTT.

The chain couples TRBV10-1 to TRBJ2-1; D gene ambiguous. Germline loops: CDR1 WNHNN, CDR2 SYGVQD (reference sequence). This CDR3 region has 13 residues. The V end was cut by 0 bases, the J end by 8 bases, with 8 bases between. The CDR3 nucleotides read TGCGCCAGCAGTGAGTCGATGGCCCATGAGCAGTTCTTC. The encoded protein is CASSESMAHEQFF.

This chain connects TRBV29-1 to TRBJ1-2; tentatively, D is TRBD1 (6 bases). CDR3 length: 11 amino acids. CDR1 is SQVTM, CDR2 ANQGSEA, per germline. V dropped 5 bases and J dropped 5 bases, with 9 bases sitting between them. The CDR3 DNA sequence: TGCAGCGTTTCAGGGGAATATGGCTACACCTTC. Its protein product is CSVSGEYGYTF.

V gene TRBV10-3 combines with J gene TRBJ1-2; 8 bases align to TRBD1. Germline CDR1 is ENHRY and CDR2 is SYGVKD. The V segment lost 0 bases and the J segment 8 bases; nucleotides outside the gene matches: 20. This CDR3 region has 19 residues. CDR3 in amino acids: CAISESGWGPLDRVEGYTF. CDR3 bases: TGTGCCATCAGTGAGTCGGGGTGGGGACCCCTGGACAGGGTCGAGGGCTACACCTTC.

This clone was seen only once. The CDR3 DNA reads as TGTGCCAGCAGCCAAGATCTGGCGGGCACTGAAGCTTTCTTT. This sequence encodes CASSQDLAGTEAFF. This chain uses TRBV14 with TRBJ1-1, with D unresolved. The germline V gene encodes CDR1 SGHDN and CDR2 FVKESK. The length of the CDR3 is 14 residues. The V end lost 0 bases, the J end lost 4 bases, and 9 bases lay between the germline ends.

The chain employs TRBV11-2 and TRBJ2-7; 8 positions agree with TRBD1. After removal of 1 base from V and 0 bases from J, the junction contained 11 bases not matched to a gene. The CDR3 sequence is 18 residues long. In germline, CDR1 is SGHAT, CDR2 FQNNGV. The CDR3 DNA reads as TGTGCCAGCAGCTTAGTTAGGACAGGGCGGCGAAACTCCTACGAGCAGTACTTC. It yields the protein CASSLVRTGRRNSYEQYF.

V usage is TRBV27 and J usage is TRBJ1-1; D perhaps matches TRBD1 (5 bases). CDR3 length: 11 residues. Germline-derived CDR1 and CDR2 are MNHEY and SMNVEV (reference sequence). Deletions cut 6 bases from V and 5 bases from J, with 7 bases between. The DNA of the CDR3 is TGTGCCAGCAGGGGGGGAACTGAAGCTTTCTTT. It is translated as CASRGGTEAFF.

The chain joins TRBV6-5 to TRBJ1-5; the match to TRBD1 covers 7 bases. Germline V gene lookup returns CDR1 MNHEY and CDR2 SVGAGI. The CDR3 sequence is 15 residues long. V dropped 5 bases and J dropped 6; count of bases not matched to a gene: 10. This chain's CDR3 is CASSARGYGGQPQHF. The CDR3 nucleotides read TGTGCCAGCAGTGCCAGGGGGTATGGTGGTCAGCCCCAGCATTTT.

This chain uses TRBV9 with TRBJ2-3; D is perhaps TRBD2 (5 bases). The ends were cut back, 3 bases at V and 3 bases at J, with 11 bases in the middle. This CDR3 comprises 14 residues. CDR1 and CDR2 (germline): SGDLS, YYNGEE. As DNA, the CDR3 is TGTGCCAGCAGCGCGGCGGGTGAGACAGATACGCAGTATTTT. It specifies CASSAAGETDTQYF.

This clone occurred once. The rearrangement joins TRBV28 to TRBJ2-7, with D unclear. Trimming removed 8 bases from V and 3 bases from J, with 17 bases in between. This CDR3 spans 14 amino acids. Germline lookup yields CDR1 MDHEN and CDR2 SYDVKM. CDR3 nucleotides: TGTGCCAGCGCCGAACTGAGCGTTCTCTACGAGCAGTACTTC. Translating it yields CASAELSVLYEQYF.